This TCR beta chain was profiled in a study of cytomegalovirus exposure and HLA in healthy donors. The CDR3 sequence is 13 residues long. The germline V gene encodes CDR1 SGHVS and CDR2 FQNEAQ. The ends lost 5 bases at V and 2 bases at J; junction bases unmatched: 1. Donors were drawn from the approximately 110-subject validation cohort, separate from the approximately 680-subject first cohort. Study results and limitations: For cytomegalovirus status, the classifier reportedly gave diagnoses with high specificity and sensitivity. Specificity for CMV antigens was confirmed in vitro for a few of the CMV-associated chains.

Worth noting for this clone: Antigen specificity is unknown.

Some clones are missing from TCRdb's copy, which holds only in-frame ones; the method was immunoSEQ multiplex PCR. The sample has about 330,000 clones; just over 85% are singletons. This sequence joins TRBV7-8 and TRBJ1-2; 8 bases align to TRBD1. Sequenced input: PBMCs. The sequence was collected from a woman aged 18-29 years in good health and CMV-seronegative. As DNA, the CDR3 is TGTGCCAGCAGCAGGGACAGGAACTATGGCTACACCTTC. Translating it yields CASSRDRNYGYTF.